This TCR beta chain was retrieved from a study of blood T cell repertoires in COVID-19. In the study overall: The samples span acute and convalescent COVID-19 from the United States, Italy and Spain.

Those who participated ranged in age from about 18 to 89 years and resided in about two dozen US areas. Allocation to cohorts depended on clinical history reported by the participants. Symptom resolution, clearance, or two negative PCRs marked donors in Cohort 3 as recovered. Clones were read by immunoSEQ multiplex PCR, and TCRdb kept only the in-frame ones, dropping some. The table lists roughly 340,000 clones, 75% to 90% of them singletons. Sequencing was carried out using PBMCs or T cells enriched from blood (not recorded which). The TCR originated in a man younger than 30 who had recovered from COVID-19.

The CDR3 reads CASSLRDRGRGANEKLFF. DNA for the CDR3: TGTGCCAGCAGCTTGCGGGACAGGGGGCGGGGAGCTAATGAAAAACTGTTTTTT. The chain is built from TRBV9 and TRBJ1-4; 12 bases agree with TRBD1. The CDR3 consists of 18 residues. Germline trimming cut 4 bases from V and 3 bases from J; bases unmatched to any gene: 10. CDR1 is SGDLS, CDR2 YYNGEE, per germline.